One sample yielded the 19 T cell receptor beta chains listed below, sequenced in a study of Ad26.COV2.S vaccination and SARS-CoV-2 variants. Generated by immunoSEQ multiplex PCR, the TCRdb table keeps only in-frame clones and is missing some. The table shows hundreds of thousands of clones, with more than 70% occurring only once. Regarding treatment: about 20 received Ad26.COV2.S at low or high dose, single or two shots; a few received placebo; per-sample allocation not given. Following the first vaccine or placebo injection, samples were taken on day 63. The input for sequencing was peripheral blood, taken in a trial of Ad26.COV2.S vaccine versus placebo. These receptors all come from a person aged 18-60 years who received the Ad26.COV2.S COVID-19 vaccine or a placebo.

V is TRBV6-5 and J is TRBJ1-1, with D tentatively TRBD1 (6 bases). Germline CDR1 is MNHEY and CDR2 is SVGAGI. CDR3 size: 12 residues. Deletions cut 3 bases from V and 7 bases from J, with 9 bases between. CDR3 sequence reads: CASSYGGFEAFF. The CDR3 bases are TGTGCCAGCAGTTATGGGGGCTTTGAAGCTTTCTTT.

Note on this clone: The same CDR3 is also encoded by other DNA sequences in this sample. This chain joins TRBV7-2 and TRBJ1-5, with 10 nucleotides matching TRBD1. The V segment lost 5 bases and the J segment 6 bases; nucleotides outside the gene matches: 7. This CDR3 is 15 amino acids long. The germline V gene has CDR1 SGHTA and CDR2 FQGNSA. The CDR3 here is CASSPRQGAGQPQHF. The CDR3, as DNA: TGTGCCAGCAGCCCTCGACAGGGGGCAGGTCAGCCCCAGCATTTT. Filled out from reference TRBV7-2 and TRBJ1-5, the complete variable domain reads GAGVSQSPSNKVTEKGKDVELRCDPISGHTALYWYRQSLGQGLEFLIYFQGNSAPDKSGLPSDRFSAERTGGSVSTLTIQRTQQEDSAVYLCASSPRQGAGQPQHFGDGTRLSIL.

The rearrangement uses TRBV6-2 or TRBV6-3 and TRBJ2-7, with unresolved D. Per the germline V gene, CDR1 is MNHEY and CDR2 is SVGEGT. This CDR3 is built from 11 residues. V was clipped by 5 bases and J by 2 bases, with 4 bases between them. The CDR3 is CASSMAYEQYF. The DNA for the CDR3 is TGTGCCAGCAGTATGGCCTACGAGCAGTACTTC.

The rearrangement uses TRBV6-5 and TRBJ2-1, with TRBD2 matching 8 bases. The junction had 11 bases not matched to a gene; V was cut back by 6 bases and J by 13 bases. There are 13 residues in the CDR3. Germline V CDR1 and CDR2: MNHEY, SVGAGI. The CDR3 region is CASSPGGAVRQFF. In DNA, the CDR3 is TGTGCCAGCAGCCCGGGGGGGGCGGTCCGTCAGTTCTTC.

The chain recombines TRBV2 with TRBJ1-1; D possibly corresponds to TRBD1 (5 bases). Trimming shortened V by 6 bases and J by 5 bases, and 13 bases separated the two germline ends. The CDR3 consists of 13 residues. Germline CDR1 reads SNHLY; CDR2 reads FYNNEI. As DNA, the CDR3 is TGTGCCAGCAGGCGGGGGGGTGGAACTGAAGCTTTCTTT. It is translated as CASRRGGGTEAFF.

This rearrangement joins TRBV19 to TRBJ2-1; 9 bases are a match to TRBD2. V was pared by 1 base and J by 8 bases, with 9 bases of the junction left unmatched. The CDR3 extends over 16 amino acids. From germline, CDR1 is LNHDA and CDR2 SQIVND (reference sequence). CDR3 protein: CASSIGVAGVGDEQFF. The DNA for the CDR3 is TGTGCCAGTAGTATAGGGGTAGCGGGAGTGGGTGATGAGCAGTTCTTC.

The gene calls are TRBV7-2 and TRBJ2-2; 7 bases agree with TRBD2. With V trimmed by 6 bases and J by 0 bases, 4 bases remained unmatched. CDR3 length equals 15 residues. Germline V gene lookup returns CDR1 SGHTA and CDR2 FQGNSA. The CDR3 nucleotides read TGTGCCAGCAGAGGGAGGGTAGCGAACACCGGGGAGCTGTTTTTT. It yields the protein CASRGRVANTGELFF.

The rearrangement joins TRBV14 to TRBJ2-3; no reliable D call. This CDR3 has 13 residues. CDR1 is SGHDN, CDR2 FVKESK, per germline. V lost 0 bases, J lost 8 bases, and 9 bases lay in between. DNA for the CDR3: TGTGCCAGCAGCCAAGATGCCGGGTTTACGCAGTATTTT. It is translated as CASSQDAGFTQYF.

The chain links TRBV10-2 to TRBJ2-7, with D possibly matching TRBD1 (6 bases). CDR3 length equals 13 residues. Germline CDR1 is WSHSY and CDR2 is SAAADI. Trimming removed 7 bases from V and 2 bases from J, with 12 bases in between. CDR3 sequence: CASTGEGAYEQYF. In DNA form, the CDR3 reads TGCGCCAGCACTGGAGAGGGGGCCTACGAGCAGTACTTC.

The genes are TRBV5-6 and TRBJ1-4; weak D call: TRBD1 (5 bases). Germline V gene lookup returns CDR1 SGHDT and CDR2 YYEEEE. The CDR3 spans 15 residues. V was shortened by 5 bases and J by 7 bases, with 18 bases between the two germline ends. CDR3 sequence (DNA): TGTGCCAGCAGTCCCGCGGGGGGTCCTGGTGAAAAACTGTTTTTT. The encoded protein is CASSPAGGPGEKLFF.

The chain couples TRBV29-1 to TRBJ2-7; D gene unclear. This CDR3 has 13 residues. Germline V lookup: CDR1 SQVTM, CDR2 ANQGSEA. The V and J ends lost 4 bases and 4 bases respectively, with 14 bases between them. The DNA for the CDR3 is TGCAGCGTTGGATGGGTTTCGTCGTACGAGCAGTACTTC. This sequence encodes CSVGWVSSYEQYF.

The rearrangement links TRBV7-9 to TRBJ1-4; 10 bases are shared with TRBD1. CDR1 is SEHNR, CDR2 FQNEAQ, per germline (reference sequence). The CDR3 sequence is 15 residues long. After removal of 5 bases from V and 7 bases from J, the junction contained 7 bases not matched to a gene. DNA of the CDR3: TGTGCCAGCAGCACCCTGACAGGGGGCGGTGAAAAACTGTTTTTT. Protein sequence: CASSTLTGGGEKLFF.

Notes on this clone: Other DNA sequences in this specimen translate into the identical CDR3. The CDR3 is CASSRGTDTQYF. CDR3 bases: TGTGCCAGCAGTCGAGGCACAGATACGCAGTATTTT. J is TRBJ2-3 and V is TRBV6-5; no reliable D call. The CDR3 sequence is 12 residues long. Germline CDR1 is MNHEY and CDR2 is SVGAGI. The V and J ends lost 5 bases and 1 base respectively, with 4 bases between them.

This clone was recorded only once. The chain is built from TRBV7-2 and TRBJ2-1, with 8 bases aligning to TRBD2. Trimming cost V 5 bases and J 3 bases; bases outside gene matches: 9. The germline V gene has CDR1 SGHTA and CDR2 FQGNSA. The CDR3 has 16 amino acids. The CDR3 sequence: CASSLISGAGYNEQFF. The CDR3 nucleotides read TGTGCCAGCAGCCTGATTAGCGGGGCCGGCTACAATGAGCAGTTCTTC. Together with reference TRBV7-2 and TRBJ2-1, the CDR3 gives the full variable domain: GAGVSQSPSNKVTEKGKDVELRCDPISGHTALYWYRQSLGQGLEFLIYFQGNSAPDKSGLPSDRFSAERTGGSVSTLTIQRTQQEDSAVYLCASSLISGAGYNEQFFGPGTRLTVL.

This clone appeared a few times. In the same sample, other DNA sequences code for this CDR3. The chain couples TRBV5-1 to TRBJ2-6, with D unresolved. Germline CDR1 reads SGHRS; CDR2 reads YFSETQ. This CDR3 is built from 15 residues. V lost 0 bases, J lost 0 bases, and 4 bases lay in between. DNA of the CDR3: TGCGCCAGCAGCTTGGGAGGCTCTGGGGCCAACGTCCTGACTTTC. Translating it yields CASSLGGSGANVLTF.

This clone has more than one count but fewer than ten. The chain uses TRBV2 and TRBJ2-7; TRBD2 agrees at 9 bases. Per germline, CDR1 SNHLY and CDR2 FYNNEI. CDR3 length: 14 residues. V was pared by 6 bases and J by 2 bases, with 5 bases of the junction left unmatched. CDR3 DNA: TGTGCCAGCAGGGTAGCGGGAGTTCCCTACGAGCAGTACTTC. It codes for CASRVAGVPYEQYF.

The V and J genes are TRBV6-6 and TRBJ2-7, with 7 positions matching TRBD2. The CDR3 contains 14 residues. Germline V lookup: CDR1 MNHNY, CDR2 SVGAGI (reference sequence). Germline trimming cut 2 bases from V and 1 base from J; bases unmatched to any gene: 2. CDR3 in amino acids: CASSYTGRSYEQYF. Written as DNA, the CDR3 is TGTGCCAGCAGTTACACCGGGAGGTCCTACGAGCAGTACTTC.

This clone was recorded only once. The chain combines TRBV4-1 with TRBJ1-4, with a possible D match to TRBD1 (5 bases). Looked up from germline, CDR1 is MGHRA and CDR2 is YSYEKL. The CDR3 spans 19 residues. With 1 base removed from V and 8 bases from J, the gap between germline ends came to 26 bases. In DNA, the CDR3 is TGCGCCAGCAGCCAAGTCGGGACGGCAAAAGGGCAGGCTGGAGAAAAACTGTTTTTT. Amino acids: CASSQVGTAKGQAGEKLFF.

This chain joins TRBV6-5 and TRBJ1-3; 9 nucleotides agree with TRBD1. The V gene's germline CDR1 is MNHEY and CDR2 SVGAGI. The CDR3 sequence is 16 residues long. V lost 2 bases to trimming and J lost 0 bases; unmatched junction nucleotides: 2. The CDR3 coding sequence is TGTGCCAGCAGTTACGACAGGGGGACCTCTGGAAACACCATATATTTT. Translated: CASSYDRGTSGNTIYF.